The rows below give T cell receptor beta chains drawn from one sample of a study of cytomegalovirus exposure and HLA in healthy donors. Only in-frame clones appear in the TCRdb table, and some are missing; sequencing was by immunoSEQ multiplex PCR. The table lists around 400,000 clones, 86% of them singletons, with under 0.95% in the top ten. Sequenced input: PBMCs. These receptors were obtained from a woman between 18 and 29 years old in good health and CMV-seronegative. CDR3s include the opening cysteine and the closing phenylalanine or tryptophan. Fields, in order: J gene, clone size, D gene, V gene, CDR3 DNA, CDR3 protein. D genes are given only for firm matches. Clone sizes are given selectively: once, few, many, or a class where the clone is expanded.

TRBJ2-1 . TRBD2 TRBV7-3 TGTGCCAGCAGCTTAAAGACTAGCGGGGGTGGCACTGAGCAGTTCTTC CASSLKTSGGGTEQFF
TRBJ1-1 . TRBD1 TRBV10-3 TGTGCCATCAGCCCGGGACAGGGAAGCGGGACGAGAACTGAAGCTTTCTTT CAISPGQGSGTRTEAFF
TRBJ1-1 . . TRBV28 TGTGCCATCGGGTCAAGGTCTGAAGCTTTCTTT CAIGSRSEAFF
TRBJ1-5 . TRBD1 TRBV28 TGTGCCAGCACCCCCTCGGGACAGGGACGCAATCAGCCCCAGCATTTT CASTPSGQGRNQPQHF
TRBJ2-7 . . TRBV4-1 TGCGCCAGCAGCCAAAAGTCCTCAGGCAGCTACGAGCAGTACTTC CASSQKSSGSYEQYF
TRBJ2-1 . . TRBV20-1 TGCAGTGTAAGCGGTTACAATGAGCAGTTCTTC CSVSGYNEQFF
TRBJ1-1 . . TRBV30 TGTGCCTGGAGTGTTTATAGGAACACTGAAGCTTTCTTT CAWSVYRNTEAFF
TRBJ2-5 . TRBD2 TRBV27 TGTGCCAGCAGTTTATGGAGTAGCGGGAGTAGAGAGACCCAGTACTTC CASSLWSSGSRETQYF
TRBJ1-4 . . TRBV11-2 TGTGCCAGCAGCTTAGTATCGGCCCGAGACAGAGGAAATGAAAAACTGTTTTTT CASSLVSARDRGNEKLFF
TRBJ2-5 . TRBD1 TRBV4-2 TGTGCCAGCAGCCAAGCCGACAGGGGAGGAGAGACCCAGTACTTC CASSQADRGGETQYF
TRBJ2-1 . TRBD2 TRBV7-8 TGTGCCAGCAGCTTAGAAGGCGGGGGACTACACAATGAGCAGTTCTTC CASSLEGGGLHNEQFF
TRBJ1-2 . . TRBV7-2 TGTGCCAGCAGCTTAGCGACCAGGTCCTACACCTTC CASSLATRSYTF
TRBJ2-5 . TRBD1 TRBV19 TGTGCCAGTAGTATAGGGTACAGGGGGCGAGAGGAGACCCAGTACTTC CASSIGYRGREETQYF
TRBJ1-1 . . TRBV6-5 TGTGCCAGCAGTAAGAGTTTCAGGGGGAACACTGAAGCTTTCTTT CASSKSFRGNTEAFF
TRBJ2-7 . TRBD2 TRBV7-2 TGTGCCAGCAGCAAAGAGCGGGAGGGCCGGTACGAGCAGTACTTC CASSKEREGRYEQYF
TRBJ2-5 . TRBD1 TRBV6-1 TGTGCCAGCAGTTCTAACAGGGGGCAAGAGACCCAGTACTTC CASSSNRGQETQYF
TRBJ2-1 . TRBD2 TRBV7-9 TGTGCCAGCAGCTTAGCAGAGCGGGAGGGCCGCGGTAATGAGCAGTTCTTC CASSLAEREGRGNEQFF
TRBJ2-7 . TRBD1 TRBV7-2 TGTGCCAGCGACACAGGGGGCCTCAGCTACGAGCAGTACTTC CASDTGGLSYEQYF
TRBJ2-1 . . TRBV18 TGTGCCAGCTCACACCCGGACGGGAGCTCCTACAATGAGCAGTTCTTC CASSHPDGSSYNEQFF
TRBJ1-5 . . TRBV5-1 TGCGCCAGCAGCTTGTGGGGGGGACCCAATCAGCCCCAGCATTTT CASSLWGGPNQPQHF
TRBJ2-7 once TRBD1 TRBV2 TGTGCCACAAGGTCCGGGACAGCCAGGGACGAGCAGTACTTC CATRSGTARDEQYF
TRBJ2-1 . . TRBV5-5 TGTGCCAGCAGCTTGGGCAGGAACTCATACAATGAGCAGTTCTTC CASSLGRNSYNEQFF
TRBJ2-1 . . TRBV29-1 TGCAGCGCACAGGTGTCCTACAATGAGCAGTTCTTC CSAQVSYNEQFF
TRBJ2-4 . TRBD2 TRBV27 TGTGCCAGCAGTTCGAGCGGGGGGCCTACTTACATTCAGTACTTC CASSSSGGPTYIQYF
TRBJ1-1 once . TRBV5-4 TGTGCCAGCAGCTTGTCAGACACTGAAGCTTTCTTT CASSLSDTEAFF
TRBJ2-5 . TRBD1 TRBV11-2 TGTGCCAGCAGCTTAGAAGGCACAGGGGAATGGGGAGAGACCCAGTACTTC CASSLEGTGEWGETQYF
TRBJ2-2 . TRBD1 TRBV28 TGTGCCAGCTCCGATGACAGGGGATACACCGGGGAGCTGTTTTTT CASSDDRGYTGELFF
TRBJ1-1 once . TRBV9 TGTGCCAGCAGCGTCGGGACTCCGGGAGGAACTGAAGCTTTCTTT CASSVGTPGGTEAFF
TRBJ1-3 . . TRBV5-6 TGTGCCAGCAGCTTGAATCCGAGGGCAACTGGAAACACCATATATTTT CASSLNPRATGNTIYF
TRBJ2-7 . . TRBV4-1 TGCGCCAGCAGCCCTCAACTACTAGCTTCTTACGAGCAGTACTTC CASSPQLLASYEQYF
TRBJ1-2 . TRBD1 TRBV19 TGTGCCAGTAGCGACAGGGGGCTCAACTATGGCTACACCTTC CASSDRGLNYGYTF
TRBJ2-6 . . TRBV7-9 TGTGCCAGCAGCTCCCAGGCTATTCTCTCTGGGGCCAACGTCCTGACTTTC CASSSQAILSGANVLTF
TRBJ2-7 . . TRBV5-6 TGTGCCAGCAGCTTGGAGGAGGGGGCGCAGAGCGAGCAGTACTTC CASSLEEGAQSEQYF
TRBJ1-2 . TRBD1 TRBV5-1 TGCGCCAGCGGGGGAGGACAGGGGAGGAATGGCTACACCTTC CASGGGQGRNGYTF
TRBJ2-7 . . TRBV9 TGTGCCAGCAGCGTAGGAGACTCCTACGAGCAGTACTTC CASSVGDSYEQYF
TRBJ1-5 . TRBD1 TRBV5-1 TGCGCCAGCAGCACTACAGGGGATCAGCCCCAGCATTTT CASSTTGDQPQHF
TRBJ1-3 . . TRBV11-2 TGTGCCAGCAGCCGAGGGGGGGAAAACACCATATATTTT CASSRGGENTIYF
TRBJ2-2 . . TRBV5-1 TGCGCCAGCAGCTTACCTCGAGACACCGGGGAGCTGTTTTTT CASSLPRDTGELFF
TRBJ2-7 . TRBD2 TRBV29-1 TGCAGCGTTAAAACCCTTCTAGCGGGGGCAAAGTTTGTTGTCCAGTACTTC CSVKTLLAGAKFVVQYF
TRBJ2-5 . . TRBV5-1 TGCGCCAGCAGCTTGTGGCTCCCCCAAGAGACCCAGTACTTC CASSLWLPQETQYF
TRBJ1-2 few . TRBV29-1 TGCAGCGTTGAAGATCGAACAGGGACGGACTATGGCTACACCTTC CSVEDRTGTDYGYTF
TRBJ2-7 . . TRBV7-8 TGTGCCAGCAGCTTATCGGTAGGTTGGGCCCGCTACGAGCAGTACTTC CASSLSVGWARYEQYF
TRBJ2-1 . TRBD2 TRBV4-1 TGCGCCAGCAGCCAAGGTCTAGCGGGAATTAATGAGCAGTTCTTC CASSQGLAGINEQFF
TRBJ2-5 . . TRBV7-9 TGTGCCAGCAGCTCGGCAGGGGCCGGAGGAGAGACCCAGTACTTC CASSSAGAGGETQYF
TRBJ2-3 . TRBD2 TRBV29-1 TGCAGCGGCAGCGGGGGAGACACAGATACGCAGTATTTT CSGSGGDTDTQYF
TRBJ2-4 . . TRBV19 TGTGCCAGTAGATGGCCCACCAAAAACATTCAGTACTTC CASRWPTKNIQYF
TRBJ1-1 . . TRBV27 TGTGCCAGCAGGGGGGCCTCGGGGAACACTGAAGCTTTCTTT CASRGASGNTEAFF
TRBJ1-2 . . TRBV2 TGTGCCAGCAGTGAATCCCCCCATAACTATGGCTACACCTTC CASSESPHNYGYTF
TRBJ2-7 . . TRBV27 TGTGCCAGCAGTCCCTCCCGGTCCTCCTCCTACGAGCAGTACTTC CASSPSRSSSYEQYF
TRBJ2-1 . . TRBV6-5 TGTGCCAGCAGTTTTGACAGGTACTCCTACAATGAGCAGTTCTTC CASSFDRYSYNEQFF
TRBJ1-4 once TRBD1 TRBV5-8 TGTGCCAGCAGTCGGGACAGGGGGCCTGAAAAACTGTTTTTT CASSRDRGPEKLFF
TRBJ1-5 . . TRBV27 TGTGCCAGCAGTTTATTGGGCCCAAATCAGCCCCAGCATTTT CASSLLGPNQPQHF
TRBJ1-3 . . TRBV6-6 TGTGCCAGCGGCGGGAGAGGGGCCGGAAACACCATATATTTT CASGGRGAGNTIYF